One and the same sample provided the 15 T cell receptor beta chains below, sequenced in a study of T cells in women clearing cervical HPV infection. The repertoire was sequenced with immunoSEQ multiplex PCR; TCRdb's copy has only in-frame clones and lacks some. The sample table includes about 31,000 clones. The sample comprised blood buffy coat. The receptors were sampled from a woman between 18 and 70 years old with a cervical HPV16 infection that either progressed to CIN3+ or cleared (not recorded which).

The CDR3 region is CASSPPGQGRGQETQYF. Incomplete CDR3 DNA: TGTGCCAGCTCACCACCGGGTCAGGGCCGTGGTCAAGAGACC. The gene calls are TRBV18 and TRBJ2-5, with a tentative D call TRBD1 (5 bases). The read comes to an end 3 residues before the CDR3 does, leaving the germline J gene to fill in the end. Germline V gene sequence: CDR1 KGHSH, CDR2 LQKENI. V was cut by 0 bases and J by 2 bases, with 16 bases left in between. The CDR3 is 17 residues long. The whole variable domain, filled in from reference TRBV18 and TRBJ2-5, reads NAGVMQNPRHLVRRRGQEARLRCSPMKGHSHVYWYRQLPEEGLKFMVYLQKENIIDESGMPKERFSAEFPKEGPSILRIQQVVRGDSAAYFCASSPPGQGRGQETQYFGPGTRLLVL.

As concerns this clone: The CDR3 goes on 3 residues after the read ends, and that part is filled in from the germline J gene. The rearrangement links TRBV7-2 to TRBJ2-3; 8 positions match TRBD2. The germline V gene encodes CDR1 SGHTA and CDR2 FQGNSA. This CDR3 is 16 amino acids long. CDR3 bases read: TGTGCCAGCAGCTTAGCTAGAGCGGGGGATGGAGAGACG. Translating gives CASSLARAGDGET. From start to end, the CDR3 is CASSLARAGDGETQYF.

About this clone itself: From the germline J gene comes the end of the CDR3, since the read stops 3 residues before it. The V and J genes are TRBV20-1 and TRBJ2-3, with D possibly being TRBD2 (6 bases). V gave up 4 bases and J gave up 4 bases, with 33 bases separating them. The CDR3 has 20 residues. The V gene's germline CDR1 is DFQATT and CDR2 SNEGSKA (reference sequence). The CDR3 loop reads CSAITSRRTDSHSSADTQYF. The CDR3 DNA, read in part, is TGCAGTGCTATAACCTCGAGGCGCACAGACAGCCATTCTAGCGCAGATACG.

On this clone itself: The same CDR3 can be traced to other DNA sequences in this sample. CDR3 sequence: CASSEYGPSYEQYF. Partial CDR3 DNA: TGTGCCAGCAGTGAATATGGGCCTTCTTACGAG. The rearrangement uses TRBV6-1 and TRBJ2-7; no definite D call. The read ends 3 residues early relative to the CDR3; the germline J gene fills the gap. Trimming took off 2 bases at V and 4 bases at J, with 12 bases between the two ends. The germline gives CDR1 MNHNS, CDR2 SASEGT. The CDR3 is 14 amino acids.

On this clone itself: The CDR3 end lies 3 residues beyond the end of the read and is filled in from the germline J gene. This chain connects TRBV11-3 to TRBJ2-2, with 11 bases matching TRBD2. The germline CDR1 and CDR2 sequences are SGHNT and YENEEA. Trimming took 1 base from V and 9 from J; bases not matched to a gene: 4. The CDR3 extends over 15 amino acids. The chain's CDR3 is CASSLVAGGPRELFF. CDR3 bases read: TGTGCCAGCAGCTTAGTAGCGGGAGGGCCAAGGGAG.

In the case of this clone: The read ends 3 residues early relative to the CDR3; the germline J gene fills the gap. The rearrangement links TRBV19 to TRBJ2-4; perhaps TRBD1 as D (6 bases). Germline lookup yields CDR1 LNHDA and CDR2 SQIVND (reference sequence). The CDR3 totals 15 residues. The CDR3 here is CASQTGFYSNQPQYF. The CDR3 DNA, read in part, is TGTGCCAGCCAAACAGGGTTCTATAGCAATCAGCCT.

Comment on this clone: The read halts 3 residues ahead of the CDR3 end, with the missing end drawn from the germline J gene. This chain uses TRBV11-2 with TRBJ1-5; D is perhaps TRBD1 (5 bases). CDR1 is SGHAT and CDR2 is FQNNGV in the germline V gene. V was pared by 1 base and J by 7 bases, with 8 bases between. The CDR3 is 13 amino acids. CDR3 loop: CASSLVEGQPQHF. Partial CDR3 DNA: TGTGCCAGCAGCTTAGTCGAGGGGCAGCCC.

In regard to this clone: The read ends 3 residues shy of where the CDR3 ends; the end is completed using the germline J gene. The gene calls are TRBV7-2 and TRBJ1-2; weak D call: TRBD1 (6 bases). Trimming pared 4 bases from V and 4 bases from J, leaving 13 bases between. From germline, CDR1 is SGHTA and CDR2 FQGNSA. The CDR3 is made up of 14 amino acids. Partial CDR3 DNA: TGTGCCAGCAGCTCCCAGGGGAGTAGCTATGGC. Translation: CASSSQGSSYG. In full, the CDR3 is CASSSQGSSYGYTF.

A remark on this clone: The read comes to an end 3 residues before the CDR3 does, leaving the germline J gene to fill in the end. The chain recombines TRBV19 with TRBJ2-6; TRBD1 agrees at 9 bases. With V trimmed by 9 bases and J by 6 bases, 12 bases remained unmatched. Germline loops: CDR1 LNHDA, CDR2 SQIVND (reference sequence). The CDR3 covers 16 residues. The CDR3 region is CASTGQGLSVANVLTF. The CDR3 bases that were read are TGTGCCAGCACGGGACAGGGCCTATCCGTGGCCAACGTC.

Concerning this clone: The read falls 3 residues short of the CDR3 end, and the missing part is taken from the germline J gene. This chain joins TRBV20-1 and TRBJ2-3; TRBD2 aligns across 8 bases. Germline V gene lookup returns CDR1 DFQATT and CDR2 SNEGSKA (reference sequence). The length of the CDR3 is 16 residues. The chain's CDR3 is CSARDLAAGDSETQYF. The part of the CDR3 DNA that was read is TGCAGTGCTAGAGATCTTGCAGCGGGAGATAGTGAGACG.

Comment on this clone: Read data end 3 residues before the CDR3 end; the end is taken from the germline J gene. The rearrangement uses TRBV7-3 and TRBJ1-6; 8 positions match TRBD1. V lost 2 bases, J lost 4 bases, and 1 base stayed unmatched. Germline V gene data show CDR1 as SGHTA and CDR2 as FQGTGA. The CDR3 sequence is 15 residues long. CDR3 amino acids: CASSLDRGYNSPLHF. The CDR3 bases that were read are TGTGCCAGCAGCTTAGACAGGGGTTATAATTCACCC.

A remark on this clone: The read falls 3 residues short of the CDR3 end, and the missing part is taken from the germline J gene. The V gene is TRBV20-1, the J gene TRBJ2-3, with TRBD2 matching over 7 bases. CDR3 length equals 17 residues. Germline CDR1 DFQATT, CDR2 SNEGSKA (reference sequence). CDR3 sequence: CSASAGLSGHPQETQYF. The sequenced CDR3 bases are TGCAGTGCTAGTGCGGGACTATCGGGCCATCCCCAAGAGACG.

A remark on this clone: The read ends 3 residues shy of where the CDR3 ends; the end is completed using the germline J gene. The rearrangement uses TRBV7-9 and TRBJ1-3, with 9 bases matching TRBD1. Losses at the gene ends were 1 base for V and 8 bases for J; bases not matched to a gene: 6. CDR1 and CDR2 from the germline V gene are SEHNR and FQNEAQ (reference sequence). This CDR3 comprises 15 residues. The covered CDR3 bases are TGTGCCAGCAGCTTAGGGGACAGGGTCCTATACACC. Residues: CASSLGDRVLYT. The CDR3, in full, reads CASSLGDRVLYTIYF.

The CDR3 loop is CASSLAGVAGASYNEQFF. CDR3 DNA, as far as it was read: TGTGCCAGCAGCTTAGCGGGGGTAGCGGGGGCCTCCTACAATGAG. The rearrangement links TRBV7-2 to TRBJ2-1; 9 positions match TRBD2. The read is 3 residues too short to cover the CDR3 end, so that end is filled in from the germline J gene. This CDR3 contains 18 residues. V shed 0 bases, J shed 0 bases, and the junction held 6 bases outside the gene matches. Germline V CDR1 and CDR2: SGHTA, FQGNSA.

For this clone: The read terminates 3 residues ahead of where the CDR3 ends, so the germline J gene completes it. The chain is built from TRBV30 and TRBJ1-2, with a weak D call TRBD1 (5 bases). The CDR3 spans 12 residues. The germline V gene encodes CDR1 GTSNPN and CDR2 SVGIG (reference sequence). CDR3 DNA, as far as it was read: TGTGCCTGGACTAGCGGGACCTACGAC. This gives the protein CAWTSGTYD. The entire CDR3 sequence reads CAWTSGTYDYTF.